This is a list of T cell receptor beta chains from one sample in a study of T cells in Graves' hyperthyroidism and ophthalmopathy. TCRdb used MiXCR to reprocess the multiplex PCR reads, holding one entry per CDR3 protein. The profile shows a few hundred thousand distinct CDR3 sequences, approximately 17% of them singletons. Specimen: blood. The receptors stem from a man younger than 35 with Graves' ophthalmopathy. CDR3s include the opening cysteine and the closing phenylalanine or tryptophan. D genes are given only for firm matches.

d_call j_call v_call cdr3_aa
- TRBJ1-6 TRBV5-1 CASSLTDPYNSPLHF
- TRBJ1-6 TRBV6-1 CASTRTGGSPLHF
TRBD1 TRBJ1-1 TRBV10-3 CAIRGTAGRGTEAFF
TRBD1 TRBJ2-5 TRBV4-1 CASSLRQGETQYF
TRBD2 TRBJ2-7 TRBV7-3 CAISEGGLAGTHYEQYF
- TRBJ2-7 TRBV20-1 CSARDWDSGTYEQYF
TRBD1 TRBJ1-6 TRBV7-6 CASSLGTGVNSPLHF
- TRBJ2-1 TRBV14 CASRSTGNDEQFF
- TRBJ2-7 TRBV20-1 CSARIPGSLYEQYF
TRBD2 TRBJ2-7 TRBV9 CASSVGGGFGNEQYF
- TRBJ1-1 TRBV3-1 CASSLQYTEAFF
- TRBJ2-3 TRBV5-1 CASSYTSSRTDTQYF
- TRBJ1-2 TRBV4-1 CASSQYSGGLGYGYTF
TRBD1 TRBJ2-5 TRBV7-6 CASSLHQGAGQETQYF
TRBD1 TRBJ2-2 TRBV24-1 CATSDPYRGTNTGELFF
- TRBJ2-2 TRBV6-1 CASTRRTGELFF
TRBD1 TRBJ1-1 TRBV12-3/TRBV12-4 CASSLGTGVTEAFF
- TRBJ1-1 TRBV6-5 CASSYLRGGTEAFF
- TRBJ2-3 TRBV6-5 CASSYSRGAGTDTQYF
- TRBJ2-5 TRBV24-1 CAASDLGQGSVETQYF
- TRBJ1-5 TRBV2 CASSGGPIALNQPQHF
- TRBJ2-7 TRBV28 CASSSTGVGRDYEQYF
- TRBJ2-1 TRBV19 CASSTRRGDHSADEQFF